The 20 T cell receptor beta chains in this list originate from one sample, sequenced in a study of patients and donors after allogeneic stem cell transplantation (TCRdb year 2020). Receptors were amplified or captured by RT-PCR. Sequencing was carried out with a NextSeq 550. TCRdb reprocessed the public reads (quality trimming at Q25 with fastp, clone calling with MiXCR) and kept in-frame beta chains. Every CDR3 protein is listed once, alongside the most common genes and DNA of its rows. In all, the sample holds some 880,000 distinct CDR3 sequences, and roughly 18% of those were seen once. The ten largest clones capture around 6% of the sample. Specimen: blood, either unsorted or a sorted T cell fraction (not recorded which). Receptor source: a human donor who was either an allogeneic HSCT recipient or a stem cell or donor lymphocyte infusion donor (not recorded which). It is not recorded whose cells these are; they may come from a transplant donor.

The CDR3 DNA reads TGTGCCATCAGTGAGTCGACAGCAAAACTCTCAGACACAGATACGCAGTATTTT. Encoded protein: CAISESTAKLSDTDTQYF. The chain joins TRBV10-3 to TRBJ2-3, with D perhaps TRBD1 (5 bases). CDR3 length equals 18 residues. Trimming cost V 0 bases and J 2 bases, with 18 bases left between them. Germline CDR1 reads ENHRY; CDR2 reads SYGVKD.

This clonotype occurred a few times. The gene calls are TRBV6-5 and TRBJ2-5; D is perhaps TRBD2 (5 bases). Germline V gene data show CDR1 as MNHEY and CDR2 as SVGAGI. The length of the CDR3 is 13 residues. With 3 bases removed from V and 3 bases from J, the gap between germline ends came to 8 bases. DNA of the CDR3: TGTGCCAGCAGTTATCGAGGGAAAGAGACCCAGTACTTC. Amino acid sequence: CASSYRGKETQYF.

This clonotype was seen only a few times. This sequence joins TRBV30 and TRBJ2-1; D remains unclear. The CDR3 is 11 amino acids. Trimming removed 4 bases from V and 9 bases from J, with 10 bases in between. The germline gives CDR1 GTSNPN, CDR2 SVGIG (reference sequence). The CDR3 coding sequence is TGTGCCTGGATGTTCGTAACTGAGCAGTTCTTC. Protein sequence: CAWMFVTEQFF.

J is TRBJ1-1 and V is TRBV12-3 or TRBV12-4; the D is unclear. CDR3 size: 15 residues. V was shortened by 5 bases and J by 4 bases, with 17 bases between the two germline ends. The CDR3: CASSLRPYRTTEAFF. DNA for the CDR3: TGTGCCAGCAGTCTCCGACCCTATCGGACCACTGAAGCTTTCTTT.

This clonotype was detected only a few times. The chain recombines TRBV7-9 with TRBJ2-1; the match to TRBD2 covers 8 bases. CDR1 and CDR2 (germline): SEHNR, FQNEAQ (reference sequence). The CDR3 loop spans 14 amino acids. Unmatched junction bases numbered 6, after V lost 9 bases and J lost 2 bases. This chain's CDR3 is CARGTSGPYNEQFF. The CDR3 nucleotides read TGTGCCAGGGGCACTAGCGGACCCTACAATGAGCAGTTCTTC.

J is TRBJ1-2 and V is TRBV6-1; no reliable D call. V was clipped by 9 bases and J by 5 bases, with 7 bases between them. This CDR3 is built from 10 residues. Per germline, CDR1 MNHNS and CDR2 SASEGT. The CDR3 region is CASLRYGYTF. DNA of the CDR3: TGTGCCAGTTTGCGGTATGGCTACACCTTC.

This clonotype has only a few counts. V and J are TRBV12-3 or TRBV12-4 and TRBJ2-1; TRBD2 agrees at 15 bases. This CDR3 has 13 amino acids. V shed 8 bases and J 10 bases; nucleotides not matched to a gene: 3. CDR3 sequence (DNA): TGTGCCAGCGGGACTAGCGGGGGGCAGGAGCAGTTCTTC. Protein sequence: CASGTSGGQEQFF.

The V gene is TRBV5-6, the J gene TRBJ2-1; 7 bases map to TRBD1. J gave up 6 bases and V 3 bases, and 12 bases lay outside the gene matches. CDR1 is SGHDT, CDR2 YYEEEE, per germline. This CDR3 region has 16 residues. CDR3 nucleotide sequence: TGTGCCAGCAGCTCAAGGTTCGGGACAGCAGGCAATGAGCAGTTCTTC. Amino acids: CASSSRFGTAGNEQFF.

This clonotype was seen more than once but under ten times. The chain is built from TRBV5-1 and TRBJ2-3; TRBD2 matches at 11 bases. Unmatched junction bases numbered 2, after V lost 5 bases and J lost 3 bases. The CDR3 consists of 14 residues. Germline V gene data show CDR1 as SGHRS and CDR2 as YFSETQ. The CDR3: CASSSGRGTDTQYF. The CDR3 DNA reads TGCGCCAGCAGTAGCGGGAGGGGTACAGATACGCAGTATTTT. Variable domain in full (rest from reference TRBV5-1 and TRBJ2-3): KAGVTQTPRYLIKTRGQQVTLSCSPISGHRSVSWYQQTPGQGLQFLFEYFSETQRNKGNFPGRFSGRQFSNSRSEMNVSTLELGDSALYLCASSSGRGTDTQYFGPGTRLTVL.

The V gene is TRBV27, the J gene TRBJ1-2, with D possibly TRBD1 on 5 matching bases. Germline lookup yields CDR1 MNHEY and CDR2 SMNVEV (reference sequence). The V gene lost 5 bases and the J gene lost 0 bases, with 13 bases spanning the gap. This CDR3 has 15 residues. The DNA for the CDR3 is TGTGCCAGCAGTGGGGCTAGGGAAACTAACTATGGCTACACCTTC. Its translation is CASSGARETNYGYTF.

The V gene is TRBV18, the J gene TRBJ2-5; D remains unclear. The CDR3 extends over 14 amino acids. CDR1 is KGHSH, CDR2 LQKENI, per germline. V was cut by 4 bases and J by 0 bases, with 9 bases left in between. CDR3 sequence: CASSLPRDQETQYF. As DNA, the CDR3 is TGTGCCAGCTCACTTCCACGGGACCAAGAGACCCAGTACTTC.

The rearrangement uses TRBV11-2 and TRBJ2-2; D not resolved. The CDR3 contains 16 residues. V was pared by 4 bases and J by 7 bases, with 19 bases between. Germline-derived CDR1 and CDR2 are SGHAT and FQNNGV. This chain's CDR3 is CASSSNSGPVGGELFF. The CDR3 nucleotides read TGTGCCAGCAGCTCAAACTCTGGCCCGGTGGGCGGGGAGCTGTTTTTT.

A few counts support this clonotype. V is TRBV5-6 and J is TRBJ2-3, with D perhaps TRBD2 (7 bases). The CDR3 has 15 amino acids. Between the trimmed V and J ends, which lost 5 bases and 1 base, there was a span of 14 bases. Looked up from germline, CDR1 is SGHDT and CDR2 is YYEEEE. CDR3: CASRRGAGGTDTQYF. The CDR3 DNA follows: TGTGCCAGCAGAAGGGGGGCGGGGGGCACAGATACGCAGTATTTT. The whole variable domain, filled in from reference TRBV5-6 and TRBJ2-3, reads DAGVTQSPTHLIKTRGQQVTLRCSPKSGHDTVSWYQQALGQGPQFIFQYYEEEERQRGNFPDRFSGHQFPNYSSELNVNALLLGDSALYLCASRRGAGGTDTQYFGPGTRLTVL.

This clonotype has more than one count but fewer than ten. The chain is built from TRBV7-2 and TRBJ2-1; 10 nucleotides agree with TRBD2. CDR1 is SGHTA, CDR2 FQGNSA, per germline. The CDR3 spans 15 residues. V lost 5 bases and J lost 6; bases outside the gene matches: 7. The CDR3 is CASSNGLAAPNEQFF. The CDR3, as DNA: TGTGCCAGCAGCAACGGACTAGCGGCCCCCAATGAGCAGTTCTTC.

The chain combines TRBV29-1 with TRBJ2-3; TRBD1 matches 7 bases. Germline V gives CDR1 SQVTM, CDR2 ANQGSEA. The CDR3 runs to 14 residues. The V segment lost 7 bases and the J segment 0 bases; nucleotides outside the gene matches: 7. CDR3 residues: CSAGQETSTDTQYF. CDR3 nucleotide sequence: TGCAGCGCAGGACAGGAAACTAGCACAGATACGCAGTATTTT.

This clonotype was seen just once. The chain has TRBV25-1 and TRBJ2-7; D possibly corresponds to TRBD1 (6 bases). CDR3 size: 16 residues. Per germline, CDR1 MGHDK and CDR2 SYGVNS. V lost 4 bases and J 2 bases, leaving 18 bases between the germline ends. CDR3 sequence reads: CASSGSPGQGTYEQYF. In DNA, the CDR3 is TGTGCCAGCAGTGGGTCACCGGGACAAGGTACCTACGAGCAGTACTTC.

In this sample, this clonotype turned up a few times. The chain links TRBV3-1 to TRBJ2-3; 8 nucleotides align to TRBD2. Germline V gives CDR1 LGHDT, CDR2 YNNKEL (reference sequence). The CDR3 is made up of 16 amino acids. After removal of 3 bases from V and 6 bases from J, the junction contained 11 bases not matched to a gene. The CDR3 region has the DNA TGTGCCAGCAGCCATACTAGCGGCGCCCGGAGGGATACGCAGTATTTT. Its protein product is CASSHTSGARRDTQYF.

CDR3 region: CASSLASGKYEQYF. DNA for the CDR3: TGTGCCAGCAGCTTAGCGAGCGGGAAATACGAGCAGTACTTC. The gene calls are TRBV7-2 and TRBJ2-7; 7 bases map to TRBD2. J gave up 4 bases and V 0 bases, and 3 bases lay outside the gene matches. The CDR3 loop spans 14 amino acids. CDR1 and CDR2 (germline): SGHTA, FQGNSA.

At least ten counts were recorded for this clonotype. The rearrangement links TRBV29-1 to TRBJ2-1, with D perhaps assigned TRBD1 or TRBD2 (5 bases each). With 3 bases removed from V and 0 bases from J, the gap between germline ends came to 9 bases. The CDR3 covers 14 residues. Germline CDR1 and CDR2: SQVTM and ANQGSEA. Here the CDR3 reads CSVEKGSSYNEQFF. The CDR3 DNA reads TGCAGCGTTGAGAAGGGGAGCTCCTACAATGAGCAGTTCTTC.

CDR3 sequence (DNA): TGCGCCAGCAGCCAAGGGGGGAGTAACGAGCAGTTCTTC. This gives the protein CASSQGGSNEQFF. The rearrangement joins TRBV4-3 to TRBJ2-1; either TRBD1 or TRBD2 may fit D (5 bases each). Germline assignment: CDR1 LGHNA and CDR2 YSLEER. V shed 1 base and J shed 10 bases, with 11 bases lying between them. The CDR3 is 13 residues long.